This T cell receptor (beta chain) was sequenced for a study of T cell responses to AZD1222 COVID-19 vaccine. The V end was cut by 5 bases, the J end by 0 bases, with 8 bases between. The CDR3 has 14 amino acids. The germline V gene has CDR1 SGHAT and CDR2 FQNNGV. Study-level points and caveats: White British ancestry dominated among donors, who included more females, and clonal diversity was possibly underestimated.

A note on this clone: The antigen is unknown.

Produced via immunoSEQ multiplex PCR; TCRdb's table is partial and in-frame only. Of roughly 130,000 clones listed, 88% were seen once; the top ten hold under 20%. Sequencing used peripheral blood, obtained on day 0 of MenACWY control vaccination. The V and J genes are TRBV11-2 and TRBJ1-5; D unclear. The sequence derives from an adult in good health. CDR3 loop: CASSADRSNQPQHF. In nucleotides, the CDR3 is TGTGCCAGCAGCGCAGACCGTAGCAATCAGCCCCAGCATTTT.